This TCR beta chain is from a study of blood T cell repertoires in COVID-19. Overall study context: Collection of acute and convalescent COVID-19 samples took place in the United States, Italy and Spain. The cDNA or gDNA used as material had been derived from T cells, B-cell-depleted T cells, or PBMCs.

Trimming took 4 bases from V and 5 from J; bases not matched to a gene: 2. Germline V gene lookup returns CDR1 ENHRY and CDR2 SYGVKD. The CDR3 totals 14 residues. In the authors' workflow: Amplification of reference gene primers was used by the study to estimate nucleated cell counts. Some clones are missing from TCRdb's copy, which holds only in-frame ones; the method was immunoSEQ multiplex PCR. Clonal size and the V and J genes are those of that table, whereas D and trimming came from the DNA. The sample includes nearly 65,000 clones, under 90% of them seen just once. Sequencing used peripheral blood. This receptor was obtained from a human donor in a cohort sampled during active COVID-19. The rearrangement links TRBV10-3 to TRBJ2-2, with TRBD1 identical over 9 bases. The CDR3 DNA follows: TGTGCCATCAGTGGTGGGACAGGGACCGGGGAGCTGTTTTTT. Protein sequence: CAISGGTGTGELFF.